This T cell receptor (beta chain) derives from a study of blood T cell repertoires in COVID-19 (dated by TCRdb to the early 2020s). Looking at the study overall: Collaborator samples came from the United States, Italy and Spain and covered acute and convalescent phases of COVID-19. The dataset comprised deeply sampled blood TCRbeta repertoires from subjects exposed to, actively infected with, or recovered from COVID-19. The repertoires were released in a freely available public database meant as a resource for research on the immune response to SARS-CoV-2. The material from the prospective study consisted of cDNA or gDNA derived from T cells, B-cell-depleted T cells, or PBMCs. The samples were drawn from two sources: the first 160 participants of the ongoing ImmuneRACE study, and 1,254 subjects contributed by 6 global collaborators. Nearly every sample came with metadata listing a de-identified subject ID, COVID-19 status, age in years and sex. Where available, HLA class I and class II types were obtained from metadata supplied by the sample provider rather than from assay-based typing.

The collaborating institutions used their own protocols to collect whole blood in K2EDTA tubes. For TCRbeta analysis, collaborator samples were shipped as frozen whole blood, as isolated PBMCs, or as DNA extracted from either sample type. TCRbeta CDR3 regions were amplified from genomic DNA using the immunoSEQ Assay, a bias-controlled multiplex PCR. The original pipeline was this. Within the assay, amplification of reference gene primers was used to estimate how many nucleated cells each sample contained. To quantify the absolute abundance of each unique TCRbeta CDR3 rearrangement, sequence reads were collapsed and filtered. For each sample, productive Simpson clonality was calculated as the square root of Simpson's diversity index across productive rearrangements. Held by TCRdb, this immuneACCESS table contains in-frame sequences only and omits some clones. Under half of the omission traces to an unresolved V gene where checked; the cause of the rest is unknown. V and J calls plus clone size are reproduced from that table; the DNA served to infer D and trimming. Here the sample has roughly 82,000 clones; around 80% occur a single time. The ten most abundant clones make up 17% of the sample.

Overall study results and their limits: Clinical and demographic metadata were provided uncurated, with the amount varying by source and participant.

Concerning this clone itself: The target of this receptor is not known. No base qualities exist here, and no much larger clone lies one base off it.

As encoded in the germline V gene, CDR1 is MNHEY while CDR2 is SVGEGT. The V end loses 4 bases and the J end loses 4 bases, and a stretch of 4 bases separates them. Taken from cysteine to phenylalanine, the CDR3 has 12 residues. The retained sequence is limited to the CDR3, 36 bases, with the frame set at the first base. The TCR comes from a woman between 55 and 75 years old with acute or convalescent COVID-19. Material for sequencing was peripheral blood. Rearrangement joined TRBV6-2 or TRBV6-3 to TRBJ2-2, with the D gene not clear enough to name. The DNA sequence follows: TGTGCCAGCAGTTGGAGCACCGGGGAGCTGTTTTTT. It translates to CASSWSTGELFF.